This TCR beta chain was observed in a study of early T cells in non-severe SARS-CoV-2 infection. Study information: The authors sequenced bulk RNA from unsorted whole blood, leaving chains unpaired.

Comments on this clonotype: This could be a read error, since a much larger clone is one nucleotide away.

MiXCR, applied by TCRdb to the 5' RACE reads, yields one record per CDR3 protein. The repertoire holds roughly 30,000 distinct CDR3 sequences, with around 5.8% as singletons. The CDR3 has 14 amino acids. Germline loops: CDR1 SNHLY, CDR2 FYNNEI. The source of this sequence is an adult who was a healthcare worker with PCR-confirmed SARS-CoV-2 infection or an uninfected control (not recorded which). The rearrangement links TRBV2 to TRBJ2-2; tentatively, D is TRBD1 (6 bases). The material sequenced was whole blood, taken at baseline. Written as DNA, the CDR3 is TGTGCCAGCTCCGGGACAACGAACACCGGGGAGCTGATTTTT. Protein sequence: CASSGTTNTGELIF.